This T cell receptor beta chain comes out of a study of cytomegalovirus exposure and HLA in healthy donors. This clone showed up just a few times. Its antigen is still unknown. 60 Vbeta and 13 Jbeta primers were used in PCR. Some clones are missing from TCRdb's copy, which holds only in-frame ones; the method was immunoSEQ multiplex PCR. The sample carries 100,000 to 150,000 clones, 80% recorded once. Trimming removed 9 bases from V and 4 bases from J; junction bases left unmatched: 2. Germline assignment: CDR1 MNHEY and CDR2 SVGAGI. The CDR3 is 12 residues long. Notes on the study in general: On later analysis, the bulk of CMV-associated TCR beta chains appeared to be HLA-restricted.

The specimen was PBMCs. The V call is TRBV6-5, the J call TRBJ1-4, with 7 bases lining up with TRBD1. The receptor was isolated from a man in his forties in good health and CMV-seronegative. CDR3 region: CARGQINEKLFF. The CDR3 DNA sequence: TGTGCCAGGGGACAGATTAATGAAAAACTGTTTTTT.